The 2 T cell receptor beta chains below come from one sample, sequenced in a study of cytomegalovirus exposure and HLA in healthy donors. Primers included in the PCR were 60 Vbeta and 13 Jbeta primers. Sequencing used immunoSEQ multiplex PCR; TCRdb keeps in-frame clones, though not all of them. The profile covers some 150,000 clones, with approximately 78% appearing a single time and 3.5% to 5.5% taken by the ten largest. Sequencing was carried out using PBMCs. The receptors were gathered from a woman aged 35 to 49 in good health and CMV-seropositive.

The chain uses TRBV9 and TRBJ2-4; D remains unclear. V dropped 3 bases and J dropped 0 bases, with 10 bases sitting between them. The CDR3 sequence is 15 residues long. CDR1 is SGDLS, CDR2 YYNGEE, per germline. This CDR3 is CASSGHPLAKNIQYF. The CDR3 nucleotides read TGTGCCAGCAGCGGCCATCCACTAGCCAAAAACATTCAGTACTTC. Full variable domain (missing parts from reference TRBV9 and TRBJ2-4): DSGVTQTPKHLITATGQRVTLRCSPRSGDLSVYWYQQSLDQGLQFLIQYYNGEERAKGNILERFSAQQFPDLHSELNLSSLELGDSALYFCASSGHPLAKNIQYFGAGTRLSVL.

V usage is TRBV6-6 and J usage is TRBJ2-7; D might be TRBD2 (7 bases). V dropped 6 bases and J dropped 4 bases, with 13 bases sitting between them. Germline V gives CDR1 MNHNY, CDR2 SVGAGI (reference sequence). This CDR3 spans 13 amino acids. CDR3 sequence: CASSRGAGYEQYF. The CDR3 DNA reads as TGTGCCAGCAGCCGGGGGGCCGGGTACGAGCAGTACTTC.